A selection of T cell receptor beta chains follows, all from one sample in a study of blood T cell repertoires in COVID-19. Only in-frame clones appear in the TCRdb table, and some are missing; sequencing was by immunoSEQ multiplex PCR. The table records around 140,000 clones, 75% to 90% of them present only once. The sequencing sample was made of PBMCs or T cells enriched from blood (not recorded which). These TCRs come from a man in his sixties who had recovered from COVID-19. Both conserved end residues are part of each CDR3. Fields, in order: D gene, J gene, clone size, V gene, CDR3 DNA, CDR3 protein. A D gene is named only where the DNA matches it firmly. Clone size is given for some rows only: seen once, a few or many times, or a class if the clone is expanded.

- | TRBJ1-4 | once | TRBV6-6 | TGTGCCAGCAGTTACGGGAGGTCGGAAAAACTGTTTTTT | CASSYGRSEKLFF
TRBD2 | TRBJ2-1 | - | TRBV2 | TGTGCCAGCAGTGAAGTAAGCGGGGGTTTGGATGAGCAGTTCTTC | CASSEVSGGLDEQFF
- | TRBJ2-5 | once | TRBV11-3 | TGTGCCAGCAGCTTCGGCAGGGGGCGCGGGAGTGAGACCCAGTACTTC | CASSFGRGRGSETQYF
- | TRBJ2-3 | - | TRBV7-9 | TGTGCCAGCAGCTTGCCGGGGGAAGATACGCAGTATTTT | CASSLPGEDTQYF
- | TRBJ2-1 | few | TRBV7-9 | TGTGCCAGCAGCTTAGGGCTAGCTGGCAATGAGCAGTTCTTC | CASSLGLAGNEQFF
TRBD2 | TRBJ2-1 | - | TRBV9 | TGTGCCAGCAGCGCCCCGGTGGGTAGCGGGAGAGTTGGTGAGCAGTTCTTC | CASSAPVGSGRVGEQFF
- | TRBJ2-3 | - | TRBV27 | TGTGCCAGCAGTGACAGAGGTGTTCAAGATACGCAGTATTTT | CASSDRGVQDTQYF
- | TRBJ2-1 | - | TRBV5-1 | TGCGCCAGCAGCTTGGAGGGGAATGAGCAGTTCTTC | CASSLEGNEQFF
TRBD1 | TRBJ2-3 | once | TRBV2 | TGTGCCACCGGACAGGCCACAGATACGCAGTATTTT | CATGQATDTQYF
TRBD1 | TRBJ2-2 | - | TRBV30 | TGTGCCTGGAGTCAGACAGGGAACGGGGAGCTGTTTTTT | CAWSQTGNGELFF
- | TRBJ1-6 | - | TRBV30 | TGTGCCTGGAACTCCGGTTCGAGAAATTCACCCCTCCACTTT | CAWNSGSRNSPLHF
- | TRBJ2-5 | - | TRBV5-1 | TGCGCCAGCGGGGGACTCCCCGCCCAAGAGACCCAGTACTTC | CASGGLPAQETQYF
- | TRBJ1-2 | - | TRBV28 | TGTGCCAGCAGTTTACAATTCGAGGGATGGGGCTACACCTTC | CASSLQFEGWGYTF
- | TRBJ1-5 | - | TRBV6-5 | TGTGCCAGCAGTTACGGGGGGAATGATCAGCCCCAGCATTTT | CASSYGGNDQPQHF
- | TRBJ1-4 | - | TRBV10-3 | TGTGCCATCAGTGAAGGTGGCGGGGATGAAAAACTGTTTTTT | CAISEGGGDEKLFF
TRBD2 | TRBJ2-2 | - | TRBV13 | TGTGCCAGCAGCTCCCCCTCAGCGGGGATTAACACCGGGGAGCTGTTTTTT | CASSSPSAGINTGELFF
- | TRBJ1-3 | - | TRBV28 | TGTGCCACCCACCCGTCCAGCTCTGGAAACACCATATATTTT | CATHPSSSGNTIYF
- | TRBJ1-1 | - | TRBV20-1 | TGCAGTGCGAGTAGGGGTAGGGGTGAAGCTTTCTTT | CSASRGRGEAFF
- | TRBJ2-1 | - | TRBV5-8 | TGTGCCAGCAGCACCTACAGGGTTGGGTCCTACAATGAGCAGTTCTTC | CASSTYRVGSYNEQFF
TRBD1 | TRBJ1-6 | - | TRBV13 | TGTGCCAGCAAAACAGGGGACGTTTCACCCCTCCACTTT | CASKTGDVSPLHF
- | TRBJ2-7 | - | TRBV18 | TGTGCCAGCTCACCATACCGGGACACCGAGCAGTACTTC | CASSPYRDTEQYF
TRBD2 | TRBJ2-2 | - | TRBV9 | TGTGCCAGCAGCCCGGGACTAGCGGGAGGATACCTCGGGGGGGAGCTGTTTTTT | CASSPGLAGGYLGGELFF
TRBD1 | TRBJ1-5 | - | TRBV28 | TGTGCCAGCAGTCACACAGGGGGGGTAGTGCCCCAGCATTTT | CASSHTGGVVPQHF
TRBD1 | TRBJ2-1 | - | TRBV6-5 | TGTGCCAGCAGTTCTCCGGGACAGGGGAGCAATGAGCAGTTCTTC | CASSSPGQGSNEQFF
- | TRBJ1-5 | - | TRBV19 | TGTGCCAGTAGTTCCCAGGGCAATCAGCCCCAGCATTTT | CASSSQGNQPQHF
- | TRBJ2-5 | few | TRBV5-5 | TGTGCCAGCAGCCCACTTGCCGAGACCCAGTACTTC | CASSPLAETQYF
- | TRBJ1-2 | - | TRBV18 | TGTGCCAGCTCACCTCCAGGGGACTATGGCTACACCTTC | CASSPPGDYGYTF
TRBD1 | TRBJ1-1 | - | TRBV7-2 | TGTGCCAGCAGCTGGGACAGGGGTAGGGCTTTCTTT | CASSWDRGRAFF
- | TRBJ1-1 | - | TRBV28 | TGTGCCAGCAGTGACCGACAGGCTGAAGCTTTCTTT | CASSDRQAEAFF
TRBD2 | TRBJ2-7 | - | TRBV7-3 | TGTGCCAGCAGCTTAAACGGAGCGGGAGTCTACGAGCAGTACTTC | CASSLNGAGVYEQYF
TRBD1 | TRBJ1-5 | - | TRBV24-1 | TGTGCCACCAGTGATTCTCGACAGGGGCTGAATCAGCCCCAGCATTTT | CATSDSRQGLNQPQHF
TRBD2 | TRBJ2-1 | - | TRBV2 | TGTGCCAGCCGGATGACTAGCGGGACCTACAATGAGCAGTTCTTC | CASRMTSGTYNEQFF
- | TRBJ1-5 | once | TRBV6-5 | TGTGCCAGCAGTCGGTCCCGACAGCCCCAGCATTTT | CASSRSRQPQHF
TRBD1 | TRBJ2-1 | - | TRBV5-1 | TGCGCCTCCAGAACCGGGACAGGGCCAGAATACAATGAGCAGTTCTTC | CASRTGTGPEYNEQFF
- | TRBJ2-4 | - | TRBV28 | TGTGCCAGCAGTCTCACCGGGACAAGGTGGGATACGGTCAAAAACATTCAGTACTTC | CASSLTGTRWDTVKNIQYF
- | TRBJ2-7 | - | TRBV18 | TGTGCCAGCTCAGAACGGGGTAACGAGCAGTACTTC | CASSERGNEQYF
- | TRBJ2-5 | - | TRBV19 | TGTGCCAGTAATTTGGGGCAGAACCAAGAGACCCAGTACTTC | CASNLGQNQETQYF
- | TRBJ2-7 | - | TRBV3-1/TRBV3-2 | TGTGCCAGCAGCCAAGCGGGGGAGTCCTACGAGCAGTACTTC | CASSQAGESYEQYF
TRBD2 | TRBJ2-4 | - | TRBV14 | TGTGCCAGCAGTGGATTGCGGGGGTTTCAGTACTTC | CASSGLRGFQYF
- | TRBJ1-5 | - | TRBV7-9 | TGTGCCAGCAGCCCCGGACAGCCATATAGCAATCAGCCCCAGCATTTT | CASSPGQPYSNQPQHF
- | TRBJ2-7 | - | TRBV30 | TGTGCCTGGACCAGCCATGACGGGGCCTACGAGCAGTACTTC | CAWTSHDGAYEQYF